This entry lists 31 T cell receptor beta chains sequenced from one sample in a study of pediatric ulcerative colitis. This table comes from immunoSEQ multiplex PCR, and its TCRdb copy is limited to in-frame clones, with some not included. The repertoire holds 57,000 or so clones, with around 87% as singletons. Sequences were obtained from blood. All receptors come from a boy between 5 and 17 years old who was a control in a study of pediatric ulcerative colitis.

This sequence joins TRBV28 and TRBJ2-3; 8 positions match TRBD1. The germline V gene has CDR1 MDHEN and CDR2 SYDVKM. The CDR3 length is 15 residues. V lost 6 bases, J lost 7 bases, and 12 bases stayed unmatched. This chain's CDR3 is CASRRGGQGDNTQYF. CDR3 nucleotide sequence: TGTGCCAGCAGGCGAGGCGGACAGGGAGATAATACGCAGTATTTT.

The chain couples TRBV7-2 to TRBJ2-7; 9 bases line up with TRBD2. The V gene's germline CDR1 is SGHTA and CDR2 FQGNSA. The CDR3 is 15 residues long. The V gene end was trimmed by 3 bases and the J gene end by 2 bases; junction bases not matched to a gene: 5. The CDR3 here is CASSFPSGGTYEQYF. The CDR3 region has the DNA TGTGCCAGCAGCTTTCCCAGCGGGGGGACCTACGAGCAGTACTTC.

The chain is built from TRBV5-6 and TRBJ2-7; D not resolved. The CDR3 consists of 14 residues. Trimming stripped 6 bases from V and 2 bases from J, with 15 bases between. CDR1 is SGHDT, CDR2 YYEEEE, per germline. The CDR3 region is CASTGGRYTYEQYF. CDR3 coding DNA: TGTGCCAGCACCGGCGGCAGATACACCTACGAGCAGTACTTC.

The CDR3 loop reads CASSPVSVANYGYTF. The DNA for the CDR3 is TGTGCCAGCAGTCCAGTTTCGGTGGCTAACTATGGCTACACCTTC. V usage is TRBV27 and J usage is TRBJ1-2; no definite D call. The germline V gene encodes CDR1 MNHEY and CDR2 SMNVEV (reference sequence). Trimming left V 5 bases short and J 0 bases short, with 13 bases between. CDR3 length equals 15 residues.

The V gene is TRBV5-8, the J gene TRBJ2-1, with a weak D call TRBD1 (6 bases). Between the trimmed V and J ends, which lost 0 bases and 2 bases, there was a span of 15 bases. The germline V gene encodes CDR1 SGHTS and CDR2 YDEGEE. The CDR3 has 17 residues. The CDR3 is CASSLAKDSLTYNEQFF. As DNA, the CDR3 is TGTGCCAGCAGCTTGGCGAAGGACAGCCTCACCTACAATGAGCAGTTCTTC.

In this sample, this clone turned up once. The chain joins TRBV28 to TRBJ2-2, with 12 bases lining up with TRBD2. V lost 6 bases, J lost 6 bases, and 29 bases stayed unmatched. This CDR3 region has 23 residues. CDR1 and CDR2 from the germline V gene are MDHEN and SYDVKM. The CDR3 reads CASSTFLPSRGALAGGPAGELFF. In DNA, the CDR3 is TGTGCCAGCAGCACTTTTTTACCTTCGCGAGGGGCGCTAGCGGGAGGGCCTGCCGGGGAGCTGTTTTTT. Using reference TRBV28 and TRBJ2-2 for the parts outside the CDR3, the full variable domain is DVKVTQSSRYLVKRTGEKVFLECVQDMDHENMFWYRQDPGLGLRLIYFSYDVKMKEKGDIPEGYSVSREKKERFSLILESASTNQTSMYLCASSTFLPSRGALAGGPAGELFFGEGSRLTVL.

The genes are TRBV4-1 and TRBJ2-7, with 7 bases lining up with TRBD1. From germline, CDR1 is MGHRA and CDR2 YSYEKL. J gave up 0 bases and V 4 bases, and 9 bases lay outside the gene matches. This CDR3 has 16 residues. In DNA form, the CDR3 reads TGCGCCAGCAGCCGACGCATGCAGGGGGTCTCCTACGAGCAGTACTTC. It codes for CASSRRMQGVSYEQYF.

This clone was recorded once. V usage is TRBV12-5 and J usage is TRBJ2-1, with D perhaps TRBD2 (5 bases). Germline V gene sequence: CDR1 LGHNT, CDR2 FRNRAP. This CDR3 has 12 amino acids. Trimming pared 2 bases from V and 12 bases from J, leaving 11 bases between. The CDR3 DNA is TGTGCTAGTGGTTTGCTATTCGGAGGGCAGTTCTTC. Translating gives CASGLLFGGQFF.

This clone was counted a single time. The chain combines TRBV29-1 with TRBJ2-7; the match to TRBD1 covers 7 bases. V lost 5 bases and J lost 0; bases outside the gene matches: 7. The CDR3 loop spans 14 amino acids. Germline V gene lookup returns CDR1 SQVTM and CDR2 ANQGSEA. The CDR3 protein is CSVSETGSSYEQYF. The CDR3 region has the DNA TGCAGCGTTTCTGAGACAGGGAGCTCCTACGAGCAGTACTTC.

The CDR3 spells CASSAWGGGDTDTQYF. CDR3 coding DNA: TGTGCCAGCAGCGCTTGGGGAGGGGGCGACACAGATACGCAGTATTTT. The chain joins TRBV9 to TRBJ2-3, with D possibly called TRBD1 or TRBD2 (7 bases each). This CDR3 contains 16 residues. V lost 3 bases and J 2 bases, leaving 16 bases between the germline ends. Germline V lookup: CDR1 SGDLS, CDR2 YYNGEE.

The rearrangement joins TRBV28 to TRBJ2-7; 8 bases agree with TRBD1. This CDR3 region has 13 residues. The V segment lost 3 bases and the J segment 3 bases; nucleotides outside the gene matches: 1. From germline, CDR1 is MDHEN and CDR2 SYDVKM. CDR3 protein: CASSFGTGYEQYF. The CDR3 bases are TGTGCCAGCAGTTTCGGGACAGGCTACGAGCAGTACTTC.

V and J are TRBV18 and TRBJ2-3; tentative D call: TRBD1 (6 bases). The CDR3 consists of 16 residues. V lost 4 bases to trimming and J lost 2 bases, with 16 bases between them. Germline loops: CDR1 KGHSH, CDR2 LQKENI. CDR3 in amino acids: CASSLTTGENTDTQYF. CDR3 nucleotides: TGTGCCAGCTCACTTACGACAGGAGAGAACACAGATACGCAGTATTTT.

The rearrangement uses TRBV18 and TRBJ1-4; 8 positions agree with TRBD1. Germline CDR1 reads KGHSH; CDR2 reads LQKENI. The ends lost 3 bases at V and 8 bases at J; junction bases unmatched: 2. The CDR3 sequence is 13 residues long. The CDR3 coding sequence is TGTGCCAGCTCACCGACAGGGGTGGAAAAACTGTTTTTT. Protein: CASSPTGVEKLFF.

The V call is TRBV28, the J call TRBJ2-7; 7 positions match TRBD1. V dropped 2 bases and J dropped 3; count of bases not matched to a gene: 1. The CDR3 sequence is 13 residues long. The germline V gene has CDR1 MDHEN and CDR2 SYDVKM. The CDR3 protein is CASSLGTDYEQYF. DNA for the CDR3: TGTGCCAGCAGTTTAGGGACAGACTACGAGCAGTACTTC.

The rearrangement joins TRBV10-3 to TRBJ1-3, with TRBD1 as a possible D gene (6 bases). This CDR3 spans 14 amino acids. V was clipped by 6 bases and J by 2 bases, with 11 bases between them. Germline V gene lookup returns CDR1 ENHRY and CDR2 SYGVKD. This CDR3 is CAIRDTGTGNTIYF. The DNA of the CDR3 is TGTGCCATCAGGGATACAGGGACTGGAAACACCATATATTTT.

A word on this clone: This same CDR3 is encoded by further DNA sequences in the sample. This rearrangement joins TRBV7-2 to TRBJ2-1, with 14 nucleotides matching TRBD2. Germline V gene lookup returns CDR1 SGHTA and CDR2 FQGNSA. Trimming cost V 4 bases and J 6 bases; bases outside gene matches: 2. This CDR3 comprises 15 residues. CDR3 nucleotide sequence: TGTGCCAGCAGCTCGGGACTAGCGGGAGTCAATGAGCAGTTCTTC. This encodes CASSSGLAGVNEQFF.

V gene TRBV2 combines with J gene TRBJ1-1; D unresolved. V lost 4 bases, J lost 3 bases, and 18 bases lay in between. This CDR3 comprises 16 residues. CDR1 is SNHLY and CDR2 is FYNNEI in the germline V gene. CDR3 protein: CASSALGLSSYTEAFF. CDR3 nucleotides: TGTGCCAGCAGTGCTCTGGGATTGTCTAGCTACACTGAAGCTTTCTTT. The full variable domain, with the rest looked up from reference TRBV2 and TRBJ1-1, is EPEVTQTPSHQVTQMGQEVILRCVPISNHLYFYWYRQILGQKVEFLVSFYNNEISEKSEIFDDQFSVERPDGSNFTLKIRSTKLEDSAMYFCASSALGLSSYTEAFFGQGTRLTVV.

V and J are TRBV2 and TRBJ2-3; D not certain. The CDR3 has 15 residues. Germline V lookup: CDR1 SNHLY, CDR2 FYNNEI. V lost 2 bases and J 0 bases, leaving 9 bases between the germline ends. The CDR3 nucleotides read TGTGCCAGCAGTGAAAGATTACTTAGCACAGATACGCAGTATTTT. Residues: CASSERLLSTDTQYF.

The rearrangement links TRBV7-8 to TRBJ1-5, with 7 bases identical to TRBD1. The trim removed 4 bases at V and 0 bases at J, leaving 12 bases unmatched. Germline CDR1 SGHVS, CDR2 FQNEAQ. CDR3 length: 18 amino acids. The DNA of the CDR3 is TGTGCCAGCAGCTCGTTAAAAGCCGGGACAGATAGCAATCAGCCCCAGCATTTT. Translated, it gives CASSSLKAGTDSNQPQHF.

This clone has more than one count but fewer than ten. This chain connects TRBV7-3 to TRBJ1-3, with 10 bases that match TRBD1. Unmatched junction bases numbered 1, after V lost 8 bases and J lost 3 bases. The CDR3 runs to 13 residues. CDR1 is SGHTA and CDR2 is FQGTGA in the germline V gene. The CDR3 sequence is CASGTGDGNTIYF. The CDR3 DNA reads as TGTGCCAGCGGGACAGGGGATGGAAACACCATATATTTT.

In DNA, the CDR3 is TGTGCCAGCAGCCCCCTCGCCAGCGGGGCTGTCACAGATACGCAGTATTTT. It encodes CASSPLASGAVTDTQYF. The chain couples TRBV7-8 to TRBJ2-3; TRBD2 agrees at 7 bases. Trimming cost V 5 bases and J 2 bases; bases outside gene matches: 13. CDR1 is SGHVS, CDR2 FQNEAQ, per germline. This CDR3 comprises 17 residues.

This chain connects TRBV11-1 to TRBJ1-3; D gene uncertain. CDR3 length equals 14 residues. Germline V CDR1 and CDR2: SGHAT, FQDESV (reference sequence). With 3 bases removed from V and 0 bases from J, the gap between germline ends came to 6 bases. Here the CDR3 reads CASSLGYSGNTIYF. DNA of the CDR3: TGTGCCAGCAGCTTGGGATACTCTGGAAACACCATATATTTT.

This chain joins TRBV4-2 and TRBJ1-2; 9 bases agree with TRBD1. The CDR3 has 16 residues. Looked up from germline, CDR1 is LGHNA and CDR2 is YNFKEQ. Trimming at V came to 0 bases and at J to 4 bases, leaving 6 bases not matched to a gene. Here the CDR3 reads CASSQDWDRVLYGYTF. Written as DNA, the CDR3 is TGTGCCAGCAGCCAAGACTGGGACAGGGTTCTCTATGGCTACACCTTC.

The chain recombines TRBV5-1 with TRBJ2-3; unclear D gene. The CDR3 consists of 14 residues. Trimming took off 0 bases at V and 0 bases at J, with 5 bases between the two ends. Germline values: CDR1 SGHRS, CDR2 YFSETQ. CDR3 region: CASSLALSTDTQYF. The CDR3 nucleotides read TGCGCCAGCAGCTTGGCCCTAAGCACAGATACGCAGTATTTT.

The chain is built from TRBV15 and TRBJ2-5; D is possibly TRBD2 (6 bases). The V gene's germline CDR1 is LNHNV and CDR2 YYDKDF (reference sequence). V lost 5 bases to trimming and J lost 2 bases, with 24 bases between them. This CDR3 is built from 18 residues. DNA for the CDR3: TGTGCCACCAGCGGAAGGAGGGCCTTTGGGCAGAGTCAAGAGACCCAGTACTTC. This translates into CATSGRRAFGQSQETQYF.

The chain carries TRBV9 and TRBJ2-7, with D perhaps matching TRBD2 (6 bases). V lost 4 bases, J lost 4 bases, and 15 bases lay in between. The CDR3 runs to 14 residues. Germline V lookup: CDR1 SGDLS, CDR2 YYNGEE. The CDR3 region has the DNA TGTGCCAGCAGCTCCCCCCGCCGGGGGTACGAGCAGTACTTC. As protein: CASSSPRRGYEQYF.

The chain joins TRBV4-2 to TRBJ2-5; 9 bases are a match to TRBD1. Germline trimming cut 0 bases from V and 4 bases from J; bases unmatched to any gene: 6. Germline V gene lookup returns CDR1 LGHNA and CDR2 YNFKEQ. This CDR3 spans 16 amino acids. The CDR3: CASSQDQATGGETQYF. CDR3 nucleotide sequence: TGTGCCAGCAGCCAAGATCAGGCGACAGGGGGAGAGACCCAGTACTTC.

The rearrangement links TRBV9 to TRBJ1-4, with 10 positions matching TRBD1. V lost 0 bases to trimming and J lost 7 bases; unmatched junction nucleotides: 3. This CDR3 is built from 15 residues. Per germline, CDR1 SGDLS and CDR2 YYNGEE. The CDR3 DNA follows: TGTGCCAGCAGCGTAGGAGGGACAGGGGTTGAAAAACTGTTTTTT. Its protein product is CASSVGGTGVEKLFF.

The chain carries TRBV9 and TRBJ2-7; D remains unclear. The V gene's germline CDR1 is SGDLS and CDR2 YYNGEE. V was shortened by 4 bases and J by 8 bases, with 19 bases between the two germline ends. The CDR3 sequence is 14 residues long. As DNA, the CDR3 is TGTGCCAGCAGCCCACGAGGCCAAGCTACGCAGCAGTACTTC. Amino acid sequence: CASSPRGQATQQYF.

The chain joins TRBV5-1 to TRBJ2-1, with TRBD2 matching over 7 bases. J lost 2 bases, V lost 6 bases, and 5 bases had no gene match. The CDR3 sequence is 14 residues long. The germline gives CDR1 SGHRS, CDR2 YFSETQ. The DNA for the CDR3 is TGCGCCAGCAAGGCGGGGGAGCCCTACAATGAGCAGTTCTTC. Protein product: CASKAGEPYNEQFF.

The V and J genes are TRBV19 and TRBJ1-5; no firm D call. Trimming stripped 3 bases from V and 9 bases from J, with 15 bases between. Germline V gives CDR1 LNHDA, CDR2 SQIVND (reference sequence). This CDR3 is built from 14 residues. The CDR3 protein is CASSIVDGRRPQHF. DNA of the CDR3: TGTGCCAGTAGTATCGTGGACGGGAGAAGGCCCCAGCATTTT.